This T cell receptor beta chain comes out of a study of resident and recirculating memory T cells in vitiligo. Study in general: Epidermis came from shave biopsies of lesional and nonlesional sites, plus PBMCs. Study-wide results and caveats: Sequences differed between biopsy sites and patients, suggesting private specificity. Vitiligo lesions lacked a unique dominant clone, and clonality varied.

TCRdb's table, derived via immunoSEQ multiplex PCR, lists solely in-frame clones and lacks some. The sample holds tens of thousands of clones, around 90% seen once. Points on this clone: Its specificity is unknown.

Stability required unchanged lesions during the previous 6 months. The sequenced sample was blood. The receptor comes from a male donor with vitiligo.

In nucleotides, the CDR3 is TGTGCCAGCAGCTTGGGACAGGGGGATTACGAGCAGTACTTC. Protein: CASSLGQGDYEQYF. V usage is TRBV7-6 and J usage is TRBJ2-7; 11 bases map to TRBD1. The germline gives CDR1 SGHVS, CDR2 FNYEAQ. This CDR3 is 14 amino acids long. After removal of 3 bases from V and 4 bases from J, the junction contained 2 bases not matched to a gene. The whole variable domain, remainder taken from reference TRBV7-6 and TRBJ2-7, is GAGVSQSPRYKVTKRGQDVALRCDPISGHVSLYWYRQALGQGPEFLTYFNYEAQQDKSGLPNDRFSAERPEGSISTLTIQRTEQRDSAMYRCASSLGQGDYEQYFGPGTRLTVT.